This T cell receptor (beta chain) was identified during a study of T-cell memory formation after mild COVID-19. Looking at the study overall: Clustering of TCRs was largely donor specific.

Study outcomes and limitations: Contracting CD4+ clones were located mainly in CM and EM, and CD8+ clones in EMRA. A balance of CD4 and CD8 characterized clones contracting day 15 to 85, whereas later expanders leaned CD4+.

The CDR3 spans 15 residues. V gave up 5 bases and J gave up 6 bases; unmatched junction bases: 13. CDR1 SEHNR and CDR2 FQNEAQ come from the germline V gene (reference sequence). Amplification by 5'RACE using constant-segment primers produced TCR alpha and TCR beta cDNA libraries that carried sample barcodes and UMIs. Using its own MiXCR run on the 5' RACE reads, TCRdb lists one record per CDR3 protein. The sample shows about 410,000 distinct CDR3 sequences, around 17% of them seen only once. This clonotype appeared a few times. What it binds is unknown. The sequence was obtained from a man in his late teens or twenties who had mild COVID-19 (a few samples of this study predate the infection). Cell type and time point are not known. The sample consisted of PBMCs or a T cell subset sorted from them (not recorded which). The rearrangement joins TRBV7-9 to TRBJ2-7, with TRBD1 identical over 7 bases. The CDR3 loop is CASSPFGQAPPEQYF. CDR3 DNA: TGTGCCAGCAGCCCCTTCGGACAGGCCCCCCCCGAGCAGTACTTC. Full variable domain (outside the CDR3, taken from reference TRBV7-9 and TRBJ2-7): DTGVSQNPRHKITKRGQNVTFRCDPISEHNRLYWYRQTLGQGPEFLTYFQNEAQLEKSRLLSDRFSAERPKGSFSTLEIQRTEQGDSAMYLCASSPFGQAPPEQYFGPGTRLTVT.